This paragraph covers one T cell receptor beta chain sequence. Germline CDR1 SGHTA, CDR2 FQGNSA. V was cut by 4 bases and J by 1 base, with 13 bases left in between. CDR3 length: 15 residues. Source study methods: Estimates of nucleated cell counts were drawn from the amplification of reference gene primers. Sequenced by immunoSEQ multiplex PCR; TCRdb stores in-frame clones only, minus some. The DNA gave D and trimming, while V, J and clone size come from that table. The table shows just over 95,000 clones, with about 86% occurring only once. The data stem from a study of blood T cell repertoires in COVID-19. The overall study: The United States, Italy and Spain provided the acute and convalescent COVID-19 samples. The analysed material was cDNA or gDNA that came from T cells, B-cell-depleted T cells, or PBMCs.

The J gene is TRBJ1-2, the V gene TRBV7-2, with TRBD1 as a possible D gene (5 bases). This TCR was sampled from a human donor in a cohort sampled during active COVID-19. Sample: peripheral blood. The CDR3: CASSWGDGNNYGYTF. The CDR3, as DNA: TGTGCCAGCAGCTGGGGGGACGGAAATAACTATGGCTACACCTTC.